The 31 T cell receptor beta chains below come from one sample, sequenced in a study of cytotoxic CD8 clonotypes in ibrutinib-treated CLL. Libraries were prepared by immunoSEQ multiplex PCR; TCRdb keeps only in-frame clonotypes and omits some of them. The data contain nearly 100,000 clones, around 73% of them singletons. The specimen comprised PBMCs, sampled after 12 months of ibrutinib treatment. Receptors originate from a human donor with chronic lymphocytic leukemia.

The rearrangement links TRBV20-1 to TRBJ2-7; D is unresolved. V dropped 4 bases and J dropped 2 bases, with 6 bases sitting between them. CDR3 length: 11 amino acids. Germline V gene data show CDR1 as DFQATT and CDR2 as SNEGSKA (reference sequence). CDR3 nucleotide sequence: TGCAGTGCTATGGGGACCTACGAGCAGTACTTC. It encodes CSAMGTYEQYF.

The chain joins TRBV6-1 to TRBJ1-5; 8 bases are a match to TRBD1. Trimming at V came to 6 bases and at J to 5 bases, leaving 6 bases not matched to a gene. Per germline, CDR1 MNHNS and CDR2 SASEGT. This CDR3 contains 14 residues. The DNA for the CDR3 is TGTGCCAGCAGCCGGACAGGGCAGGATCAGCCCCAGCATTTT. Translation: CASSRTGQDQPQHF.

The rearrangement uses TRBV28 and TRBJ2-4; TRBD1 or TRBD2 may be the D gene (6 bases each). CDR1 MDHEN and CDR2 SYDVKM come from the germline V gene. The CDR3 is made up of 16 amino acids. V was pared by 3 bases and J by 1 base, with 13 bases between. The CDR3: CASSFPGARAKNIQYF. The CDR3 DNA sequence: TGTGCCAGCAGTTTCCCGGGGGCGCGTGCCAAAAACATTCAGTACTTC.

The chain links TRBV7-2 to TRBJ2-7; D perhaps matches TRBD1 (6 bases). V dropped 5 bases and J dropped 5 bases, with 16 bases sitting between them. Per germline, CDR1 SGHTA and CDR2 FQGNSA. The CDR3 has 14 amino acids. The CDR3 protein is CASSQTYRANEQYF. The CDR3 DNA is TGTGCCAGCAGCCAGACCTACAGGGCTAACGAGCAGTACTTC.

The genes are TRBV6-5 and TRBJ2-3; D is uncertain. This CDR3 has 13 amino acids. V was pared by 10 bases and J by 4 bases, with 15 bases between. Germline-derived CDR1 and CDR2 are MNHEY and SVGAGI. The CDR3 here is CATRAQNSDTQYF. The CDR3 nucleotides are TGTGCCACCCGGGCCCAGAACTCAGATACGCAGTATTTT.

The rearrangement links TRBV29-1 to TRBJ2-7; 8 bases are shared with TRBD1. CDR1 SQVTM and CDR2 ANQGSEA come from the germline V gene. With 3 bases clipped from V and 4 bases from J, the junction kept 8 bases outside the gene matches. This CDR3 region has 14 residues. The CDR3 region is CSVEVGTGSYEQYF. The CDR3 coding sequence is TGCAGCGTTGAGGTCGGGACAGGCTCTTACGAGCAGTACTTC.

The chain joins TRBV7-6 to TRBJ1-1; D is perhaps TRBD1 (6 bases). The germline V and J ends were trimmed by 3 bases and 4 bases, with 9 bases remaining between them. Per the germline V gene, CDR1 is SGHVS and CDR2 is FNYEAQ. The CDR3 runs to 13 residues. Here the CDR3 reads CASSFKGGTEAFF. The CDR3 DNA is TGTGCCAGCAGCTTCAAGGGGGGCACTGAAGCTTTCTTT.

The chain uses TRBV6-6 and TRBJ1-3; D is unclear. V lost 2 bases to trimming and J lost 2 bases, with 10 bases between them. The CDR3 has 15 residues. The germline gives CDR1 MNHNY, CDR2 SVGAGI (reference sequence). As DNA, the CDR3 is TGTGCCAGCAGTTACCATACAAGCCCTGGAAACACCATATATTTT. Amino acid sequence: CASSYHTSPGNTIYF.

This clone was counted a few times. V and J are TRBV7-9 and TRBJ2-5; a possible D gene is TRBD1 (6 bases). Germline lookup yields CDR1 SEHNR and CDR2 FQNEAQ (reference sequence). V gave up 5 bases and J gave up 2 bases, with 15 bases separating them. This CDR3 comprises 15 residues. In DNA form, the CDR3 reads TGTGCCAGCAGCCCTGGGGACACACAACAAGAGACCCAGTACTTC. Protein: CASSPGDTQQETQYF. The variable domain in full, with the rest retrieved from reference TRBV7-9 and TRBJ2-5, is DTGVSQNPRHKITKRGQNVTFRCDPISEHNRLYWYRQTLGQGPEFLTYFQNEAQLEKSRLLSDRFSAERPKGSFSTLEIQRTEQGDSAMYLCASSPGDTQQETQYFGPGTRLLVL.

This chain uses TRBV29-1 with TRBJ1-1, with 11 nucleotides matching TRBD1. The CDR3 contains 14 residues. Germline values: CDR1 SQVTM, CDR2 ANQGSEA. The V segment lost 2 bases and the J segment 4 bases; nucleotides outside the gene matches: 3. CDR3 nucleotides: TGCAGCGTTGAAAGGGACAGGGGGGGCACTGAAGCTTTCTTT. Encoded protein: CSVERDRGGTEAFF.

V gene TRBV6-6 combines with J gene TRBJ1-5; D gene ambiguous. The CDR3 totals 15 residues. CDR1 and CDR2 (germline): MNHNY, SVGAGI (reference sequence). The germline V and J ends were trimmed by 2 bases and 5 bases, with 13 bases remaining between them. Here the CDR3 reads CASSYPEGNDQPQHF. CDR3 DNA sequence: TGTGCCAGCAGTTACCCCGAGGGTAATGATCAGCCCCAGCATTTT.

The rearrangement links TRBV6-5 to TRBJ2-1; 13 bases map to TRBD2. The V gene's germline CDR1 is MNHEY and CDR2 SVGAGI. V gave up 10 bases and J gave up 0 bases; unmatched junction bases: 3. The CDR3 consists of 15 residues. CDR3 protein: CATRTSGGSYNEQFF. CDR3 bases: TGTGCCACCCGGACTAGCGGGGGCTCCTACAATGAGCAGTTCTTC.

The chain recombines TRBV5-1 with TRBJ2-6, with 7 bases identical to TRBD1. CDR1 is SGHRS, CDR2 YFSETQ, per germline. With 7 bases clipped from V and 2 bases from J, the junction kept 9 bases outside the gene matches. CDR3 length: 16 residues. The CDR3 protein is CASGSGQTTGANVLTF. The CDR3 DNA is TGCGCCAGCGGTTCGGGACAGACGACTGGGGCCAACGTCCTGACTTTC.

This chain joins TRBV6-1 and TRBJ1-5; tentatively, D is TRBD1 (5 bases). The CDR3 covers 14 residues. Germline V gene lookup returns CDR1 MNHNS and CDR2 SASEGT. V was shortened by 5 bases and J by 3 bases, with 11 bases between the two germline ends. In DNA, the CDR3 is TGTGCCAGCAGTCGTGGACACCCCAATCAGCCCCAGCATTTT. Amino acids: CASSRGHPNQPQHF.

The rearrangement uses TRBV6-5 and TRBJ2-5, with D perhaps matching TRBD1 or TRBD2 (5 bases each). Deletions cut 6 bases from V and 7 bases from J, with 18 bases between. This CDR3 is 14 amino acids long. The germline V gene encodes CDR1 MNHEY and CDR2 SVGAGI. The CDR3 DNA is TGTGCCAGCAGGGGACCGAGTGATTATGGGACCCAGTACTTC. It yields the protein CASRGPSDYGTQYF.

V usage is TRBV5-6 and J usage is TRBJ2-5; 7 positions agree with TRBD1. The V and J ends lost 3 bases and 2 bases, in that order; junction bases with no gene match: 1. The CDR3 runs 13 residues. CDR1 SGHDT and CDR2 YYEEEE come from the germline V gene. DNA of the CDR3: TGTGCCAGCAGCTCGGGACAGCAAGAGACCCAGTACTTC. Its protein is CASSSGQQETQYF.

This clone was observed a few times. The chain couples TRBV5-6 to TRBJ2-3, with 10 bases matching TRBD2. Looked up from germline, CDR1 is SGHDT and CDR2 is YYEEEE. The length of the CDR3 is 16 residues. After removal of 0 bases from V and 5 bases from J, the junction contained 6 bases not matched to a gene. This CDR3 is CASSLVVAGGLDTQYF. The CDR3 nucleotides read TGTGCCAGCAGCTTGGTGGTAGCGGGGGGACTAGATACGCAGTATTTT.

The chain uses TRBV7-2 and TRBJ2-5; D possibly matches TRBD1 or TRBD2 (5 bases each). CDR1 is SGHTA, CDR2 FQGNSA, per germline. The germline V and J ends were trimmed by 5 bases and 0 bases, with 10 bases remaining between them. CDR3 size: 14 residues. DNA for the CDR3: TGTGCCAGCAGCCGGGACGCGTACCAAGAGACCCAGTACTTC. Amino acid sequence: CASSRDAYQETQYF.

The chain recombines TRBV21-1 with TRBJ2-3. TRBV21-1 is a pseudogene segment. The CDR3 runs 16 residues. The CDR3 bases are TGTGCCAGCAGCAAAGAACTGGGGGTACTAAGGGATACGCAGTATTTT. Its protein product is CASSKELGVLRDTQYF.

The rearrangement joins TRBV9 to TRBJ1-5; D is unclear. The germline V gene encodes CDR1 SGDLS and CDR2 YYNGEE. The CDR3 consists of 13 residues. V lost 4 bases to trimming and J lost 9 bases, with 14 bases between them. CDR3 in amino acids: CASSPHPDGPQHF. Here the CDR3 DNA reads TGTGCCAGCAGCCCCCACCCCGACGGGCCCCAGCATTTT.

Only a few counts were recorded for this clone. The J gene is TRBJ2-3, the V gene TRBV18; D possibly corresponds to TRBD2 (6 bases). Germline assignment: CDR1 KGHSH and CDR2 LQKENI. Trimming left V 3 bases short and J 2 bases short, with 12 bases between. The CDR3 is 15 amino acids. The CDR3 sequence: CASSPKGTHTDTQYF. CDR3 in DNA: TGTGCCAGCTCACCCAAAGGGACTCACACAGATACGCAGTATTTT.

The gene calls are TRBV6-1 and TRBJ1-5; no definite D call. V lost 7 bases and J 2 bases, leaving 12 bases between the germline ends. The CDR3 loop spans 14 amino acids. Per germline, CDR1 MNHNS and CDR2 SASEGT. The CDR3 reads CASMTVFGNQPQHF. The CDR3 DNA sequence: TGTGCCAGCATGACGGTTTTTGGCAATCAGCCCCAGCATTTT.

This sequence joins TRBV1 and TRBJ1-4. TRBV1 is listed as a pseudogene. The CDR3 has 16 residues. The CDR3 DNA follows: TGCACCAGCAGCCGGGTGGAGGGCGGCCGTAATGAAAAACTGTTTTTT. It yields the protein CTSSRVEGGRNEKLFF.

Concerning this clone itself: One end of the junction does not line up with germline, which may come from a read error. V and J are TRBV30 and TRBJ2-7, with 9 bases fitting TRBD1. The germline CDR1 and CDR2 sequences are GTSNPN and SVGIG (reference sequence). The CDR3 is 11 amino acids. The CDR3 coding sequence is TGTGCCTGGAAGAACCAGAAGACAGGGGGGTTC. Protein: CAWKNQKTGGF.

The rearrangement uses TRBV12-5 and TRBJ1-1; D not resolved. The length of the CDR3 is 15 residues. Trimming cost V 5 bases and J 0 bases, with 13 bases left between them. Germline lookup yields CDR1 LGHNT and CDR2 FRNRAP. CDR3 region: CASGPPRSMNTEAFF. CDR3 sequence (DNA): TGTGCTAGTGGTCCCCCCAGAAGCATGAACACTGAAGCTTTCTTT.

The chain recombines TRBV5-1 with TRBJ1-1; D perhaps matches TRBD1 (6 bases). Germline lookup yields CDR1 SGHRS and CDR2 YFSETQ. Trimming stripped 4 bases from V and 5 bases from J, with 12 bases between. The CDR3 contains 13 residues. The CDR3 region is CASSITGFTEAFF. In DNA, the CDR3 is TGCGCCAGCAGCATTACAGGGTTTACTGAAGCTTTCTTT. Filled out from reference TRBV5-1 and TRBJ1-1, the complete variable domain reads KAGVTQTPRYLIKTRGQQVTLSCSPISGHRSVSWYQQTPGQGLQFLFEYFSETQRNKGNFPGRFSGRQFSNSRSEMNVSTLELGDSALYLCASSITGFTEAFFGQGTRLTVV.

The CDR3 bases are TGTGCCAGCCCTCCGTCCTACGAGCAGTACTTC. Translation: CASPPSYEQYF. The chain combines TRBV21-1 with TRBJ2-7; TRBD2 is the table's D call, not checked against the DNA. TRBV21-1 is noted as a pseudogene. There are 11 residues in the CDR3.

The chain links TRBV19 to TRBJ2-1, with TRBD2 identical over 7 bases. The CDR3 covers 11 residues. The germline V gene has CDR1 LNHDA and CDR2 SQIVND (reference sequence). Trimming at V came to 4 bases and at J to 9 bases, leaving 0 bases not matched to a gene. CDR3 nucleotide sequence: TGTGCCAGTAGTAAGCGGGGTGAGCAGTTCTTC. This sequence encodes CASSKRGEQFF.

The chain recombines TRBV29-1 with TRBJ2-3; 7 bases align to TRBD1. The CDR3 totals 13 residues. Germline-derived CDR1 and CDR2 are SQVTM and ANQGSEA. Trimming took 7 bases from V and 10 from J; bases not matched to a gene: 14. The CDR3 spells CSGWDSVTFSQYF. The CDR3 DNA reads as TGCAGCGGGTGGGACAGCGTAACGTTCTCGCAGTATTTT.

The chain links TRBV7-9 to TRBJ2-1; 10 bases map to TRBD1. The CDR3 runs to 15 residues. CDR1 and CDR2 from the germline V gene are SEHNR and FQNEAQ (reference sequence). Losses at the gene ends were 5 bases for V and 6 bases for J; bases not matched to a gene: 7. In DNA, the CDR3 is TGTGCCAGCAGCGCCGGGACAGGGGAGGCCAATGAGCAGTTCTTC. This translates into CASSAGTGEANEQFF.

This chain uses TRBV7-2 with TRBJ1-4; 8 nucleotides line up with TRBD1. This CDR3 is built from 16 residues. V lost 5 bases to trimming and J lost 0 bases; unmatched junction nucleotides: 5. CDR1 is SGHTA and CDR2 is FQGNSA in the germline V gene. The CDR3 DNA reads as TGTGCCAGCAGCCTCGGACAGGGATCAACTAATGAAAAACTGTTTTTT. As protein: CASSLGQGSTNEKLFF.